The 20 T cell receptor beta chains below all came from one sample that was sequenced in a study of blood T cell repertoires in COVID-19. The repertoire was sequenced with immunoSEQ multiplex PCR; TCRdb's copy has only in-frame clones and lacks some. The data show 200,000 or so clones, with approximately 84% seen just once and 7% to 9% held by the top ten. The sample taken for sequencing was PBMCs or T cells enriched from blood (not recorded which). These receptors came from a middle-aged man who had recovered from COVID-19.

The chain couples TRBV5-6 to TRBJ1-2; D is uncertain. CDR1 and CDR2 from the germline V gene are SGHDT and YYEEEE. V gave up 4 bases and J gave up 5 bases, with 18 bases separating them. The CDR3 sequence is 15 residues long. CDR3 protein: CASSVPNAVFYGYTF. CDR3 coding DNA: TGTGCCAGCAGCGTACCCAATGCGGTGTTTTATGGCTACACCTTC.

The genes are TRBV24-1 and TRBJ1-1; TRBD1 agrees at 8 bases. The CDR3 runs to 14 residues. Germline V gene data show CDR1 as KGHDR and CDR2 as SFDVKD. The V and J ends lost 5 bases and 1 base, in that order; junction bases with no gene match: 2. The CDR3 region has the DNA TGTGCCACCAGTGTCGGACAGGGGAACACTGAAGCTTTCTTT. It codes for CATSVGQGNTEAFF.

The chain employs TRBV4-3 and TRBJ1-1; 11 nucleotides line up with TRBD1. The ends lost 4 bases at V and 5 bases at J; junction bases unmatched: 6. This CDR3 spans 15 amino acids. Germline assignment: CDR1 LGHNA and CDR2 YSLEER. CDR3 DNA: TGCGCCAGCAGCCCCCGGGACAGGGGGAGTACTGAAGCTTTCTTT. Amino acid sequence: CASSPRDRGSTEAFF.

J is TRBJ1-6 and V is TRBV11-2, with no clear D. V lost 0 bases, J lost 7 bases, and 4 bases lay in between. This CDR3 is built from 13 residues. In germline, CDR1 is SGHAT, CDR2 FQNNGV. The CDR3, as DNA: TGTGCCAGCAGCTTAGATCGGAATTCACCCCTCCACTTT. Its protein product is CASSLDRNSPLHF.

V and J are TRBV7-8 and TRBJ1-2; D unresolved. V shed 3 bases and J shed 6 bases, with 26 bases lying between them. Germline CDR1 is SGHVS and CDR2 is FQNEAQ. This CDR3 region has 18 residues. CDR3 bases: TGTGCCAGCAGCTTTCTCCTCCCTCTTAAGTCGGGGAGTGATGGCTACACCTTC. Residues: CASSFLLPLKSGSDGYTF.

The rearrangement joins TRBV5-8 to TRBJ2-7, with 10 bases identical to TRBD2. The ends lost 4 bases at V and 10 bases at J; junction bases unmatched: 2. The germline gives CDR1 SGHTS, CDR2 YDEGEE. CDR3 length: 11 residues. CDR3 DNA: TGTGCCAGCAGCCGACTAGCGGGCCAGTACTTC. It codes for CASSRLAGQYF.

The V gene is TRBV18, the J gene TRBJ2-5; TRBD2 matches 13 bases. The CDR3 has 17 residues. The germline gives CDR1 KGHSH, CDR2 LQKENI. V lost 2 bases and J lost 5; bases outside the gene matches: 8. CDR3 protein: CASSPGLAGANWETQYF. The CDR3 DNA is TGTGCCAGCTCACCAGGACTAGCGGGGGCTAACTGGGAGACCCAGTACTTC.

The chain joins TRBV5-5 to TRBJ1-6; a possible D gene is TRBD1 (6 bases). From germline, CDR1 is SGHKS and CDR2 YYEKEE (reference sequence). The CDR3 loop spans 13 amino acids. Trimming pared 2 bases from V and 8 bases from J, leaving 8 bases between. As DNA, the CDR3 is TGTGCCAGCAGCTTACCAGGGGATTCACCCCTCCACTTT. Its protein is CASSLPGDSPLHF. The whole variable domain, filled in from reference TRBV5-5 and TRBJ1-6, reads DAGVTQSPTHLIKTRGQQVTLRCSPISGHKSVSWYQQVLGQGPQFIFQYYEKEERGRGNFPDRFSARQFPNYSSELNVNALLLGDSALYLCASSLPGDSPLHFGNGTRLTVT.

The chain carries TRBV28 and TRBJ2-3, with 8 positions matching TRBD1. The CDR3 extends over 16 amino acids. Unmatched junction bases numbered 12, after V lost 5 bases and J lost 5 bases. Germline V gene lookup returns CDR1 MDHEN and CDR2 SYDVKM. As DNA, the CDR3 is TGTGCCAGCAGTGTTGGACAGGGACGACGGGGAGATACGCAGTATTTT. It encodes CASSVGQGRRGDTQYF.

The rearrangement uses TRBV7-2 and TRBJ2-6; weak D call: TRBD2 (6 bases). The CDR3 has 15 amino acids. In germline, CDR1 is SGHTA, CDR2 FQGNSA. Trimming stripped 0 bases from V and 8 bases from J, with 11 bases between. CDR3 nucleotides: TGTGCCAGCAGCTTAGCCGGGAGTCGAACCAACGTCCTGACTTTC. Amino acids: CASSLAGSRTNVLTF.

The chain combines TRBV6-5 with TRBJ2-5, with D possibly being TRBD1 (5 bases). The ends were cut back, 2 bases at V and 4 bases at J, with 14 bases in the middle. The CDR3 is made up of 15 amino acids. Germline loops: CDR1 MNHEY, CDR2 SVGAGI. DNA of the CDR3: TGTGCCAGCAGTTACCAGGGAAGTCGTACAGAGACCCAGTACTTC. Translation gives CASSYQGSRTETQYF.

The chain has TRBV6-5 and TRBJ1-2; D remains unclear. Deletions cut 6 bases from V and 3 bases from J, with 11 bases between. This CDR3 comprises 13 residues. Germline CDR1 is MNHEY and CDR2 is SVGAGI. For the CDR3, the DNA is TGTGCCAGCAGACAAGGGAGGGACTATGGCTACACCTTC. It encodes CASRQGRDYGYTF.

The chain combines TRBV28 with TRBJ1-3; D is unresolved. Germline lookup yields CDR1 MDHEN and CDR2 SYDVKM. With 3 bases removed from V and 4 bases from J, the gap between germline ends came to 13 bases. This CDR3 contains 15 residues. In DNA form, the CDR3 reads TGTGCCAGCAGTTTTCGGGGAGTGGGCGGAAACACCATATATTTT. Translated: CASSFRGVGGNTIYF.

About this clone: This same CDR3 is encoded by further DNA sequences in the sample. The chain carries TRBV6-2 or TRBV6-3 and TRBJ2-2; D might be TRBD1 (6 bases). The CDR3 sequence is 14 residues long. Germline V gene sequence: CDR1 MNHEY, CDR2 SVGEGT. The V gene lost 3 bases and the J gene lost 5 bases, with 10 bases spanning the gap. The CDR3 is CASSYLTGTGELFF. As DNA, the CDR3 is TGTGCCAGCAGTTATCTTACAGGGACCGGGGAGCTGTTTTTT.

Here the CDR3 reads CASSSKTSENEQYF. CDR3 bases: TGCGCCAGCAGCTCAAAGACTAGCGAGAACGAGCAGTACTTC. J is TRBJ2-7 and V is TRBV5-1; 8 bases agree with TRBD2. The CDR3 is 14 amino acids. Germline V gene sequence: CDR1 SGHRS, CDR2 YFSETQ. Unmatched junction bases numbered 7, after V lost 3 bases and J lost 5 bases.

The rearrangement uses TRBV19 and TRBJ2-2; possibly TRBD1 for D (6 bases). Germline CDR1 LNHDA, CDR2 SQIVND (reference sequence). Trimming stripped 3 bases from V and 5 bases from J, with 10 bases between. This CDR3 has 14 amino acids. The CDR3 nucleotides are TGTGCCAGTAGTATGAAAAGGGGGACCGGGGAGCTGTTTTTT. This sequence encodes CASSMKRGTGELFF. Full variable domain (outside the CDR3, taken from reference TRBV19 and TRBJ2-2): DGGITQSPKYLFRKEGQNVTLSCEQNLNHDAMYWYRQDPGQGLRLIYYSQIVNDFQKGDIAEGYSVSREKKESFPLTVTSAQKNPTAFYLCASSMKRGTGELFFGEGSRLTVL.

The chain recombines TRBV19 with TRBJ2-7, with 8 bases fitting TRBD1. CDR1 and CDR2 from the germline V gene are LNHDA and SQIVND (reference sequence). This CDR3 is 15 amino acids long. The trim removed 6 bases at V and 3 bases at J, leaving 10 bases unmatched. CDR3 loop: CASSPSGTGGYEQYF. The CDR3 DNA reads TGTGCCAGTAGCCCTTCCGGGACAGGAGGCTACGAGCAGTACTTC.

This clone was detected only once. This chain uses TRBV7-8 with TRBJ2-7, with 7 positions matching TRBD1. Trimming cost V 6 bases and J 5 bases; bases outside gene matches: 7. CDR3 length: 13 residues. CDR1 SGHVS and CDR2 FQNEAQ come from the germline V gene. CDR3 residues: CASRKDRVNEQYF. CDR3 sequence (DNA): TGTGCCAGCAGAAAAGACAGGGTGAACGAGCAGTACTTC.

This clone was counted a single time. V usage is TRBV6-2 or TRBV6-3 and J usage is TRBJ1-1; maybe TRBD1 (6 bases). Trimming removed 2 bases at V and 2 bases at J, with 9 bases between. This CDR3 contains 14 residues. Germline loops: CDR1 MNHEY, CDR2 SVGEGT. CDR3 loop: CASSYAGDNTEAFF. The CDR3 nucleotides read TGTGCCAGCAGTTACGCAGGGGACAACACTGAAGCTTTCTTT.

The V gene is TRBV24-1, the J gene TRBJ2-5; 7 positions agree with TRBD2. CDR1 is KGHDR and CDR2 is SFDVKD in the germline V gene. After removal of 11 bases from V and 5 bases from J, the junction contained 10 bases not matched to a gene. The CDR3 length is 13 residues. CDR3: CASSGGRPETQYF. The CDR3 nucleotides read TGTGCCAGCTCGGGAGGACGTCCGGAGACCCAGTACTTC.